Below are 8 T cell receptor beta chains sequenced from a single sample in a study of CD8 T cells in Susac syndrome. It was with random hexamers that roughly 0.45 to 1 ug RNA was reverse transcribed. TCRdb re-analysed the immunoSEQ multiplex PCR reads in MiXCR, keeping a single row per CDR3 protein. The data hold 110,000 or so distinct CDR3 sequences, with 92% observed a single time. Sequenced material: CD8+ T cells from PBMCs. The source is a human donor in good health.

The rearrangement joins TRBV6-1 to TRBJ1-2; D not resolved. The germline V and J ends were trimmed by 6 bases and 2 bases, with 16 bases remaining between them. CDR3 length: 15 amino acids. The germline V gene has CDR1 MNHNS and CDR2 SASEGT. Here the CDR3 reads CASRTPLGENYGYTF. The CDR3 DNA is TGTGCCAGCAGAACCCCCCTGGGAGAGAACTATGGCTACACCTTC.

This rearrangement joins TRBV7-2 to TRBJ2-7; D is unclear. The CDR3 totals 12 residues. Germline values: CDR1 SGHTA, CDR2 FQGNSA. V was pared by 0 bases and J by 4 bases, with 4 bases between. In DNA form, the CDR3 reads TGTGCCAGCAGCTTAGCCGAGTACGAGCAGTACTTC. This sequence encodes CASSLAEYEQYF.

The chain links TRBV7-3 to TRBJ2-2; D is perhaps TRBD2 (6 bases). The CDR3 has 14 residues. The V and J ends lost 5 bases and 5 bases respectively, with 12 bases between them. Germline CDR1 and CDR2: SGHTA and FQGTGA. The CDR3 is CASSQRLGTGELFF. CDR3 bases: TGTGCCAGCAGCCAACGACTAGGGACCGGGGAGCTGTTTTTT.

This CDR3 reads CASSQENRQGAGEQYF. DNA for the CDR3: TGTGCCAGCAGCCAAGAGAACCGACAGGGGGCTGGCGAGCAGTACTTC. This sequence joins TRBV4-2 and TRBJ2-7; 10 nucleotides line up with TRBD1. This CDR3 is 16 amino acids long. The trim removed 0 bases at V and 6 bases at J, leaving 8 bases unmatched. Germline values: CDR1 LGHNA, CDR2 YNFKEQ.

The V and J genes are TRBV19 and TRBJ1-2, with 9 nucleotides matching TRBD1. CDR1 is LNHDA, CDR2 SQIVND, per germline (reference sequence). Trimming removed 5 bases from V and 5 bases from J; junction bases left unmatched: 9. CDR3 length equals 15 residues. The CDR3 DNA reads TGTGCCAGTAGTTCGGGACAGGGAGCAGGATATGGCTACACCTTC. It codes for CASSSGQGAGYGYTF. Full variable domain (outside the CDR3, taken from reference TRBV19 and TRBJ1-2): DGGITQSPKYLFRKEGQNVTLSCEQNLNHDAMYWYRQDPGQGLRLIYYSQIVNDFQKGDIAEGYSVSREKKESFPLTVTSAQKNPTAFYLCASSSGQGAGYGYTFGSGTRLTVV.

The chain's CDR3 is CSVESAGLYYGYTF. In DNA, the CDR3 is TGCAGCGTTGAGTCGGCAGGACTTTACTATGGCTACACCTTC. This sequence joins TRBV29-1 and TRBJ1-2, with D unclear. This CDR3 has 14 amino acids. V was shortened by 3 bases and J by 3 bases, with 14 bases between the two germline ends. CDR1 and CDR2 (germline): SQVTM, ANQGSEA.

V gene TRBV20-1 combines with J gene TRBJ1-1; 7 bases are shared with TRBD1. Germline V gives CDR1 DFQATT, CDR2 SNEGSKA (reference sequence). The V and J ends lost 4 bases and 5 bases, in that order; junction bases with no gene match: 10. CDR3 size: 14 residues. CDR3 sequence (DNA): TGCAGTGCTACCAGGGGGGGCCAGGGAACTGAAGCTTTCTTT. It yields the protein CSATRGGQGTEAFF.

The rearrangement uses TRBV19 and TRBJ2-1, with 7 bases aligning to TRBD2. The CDR3 loop spans 13 amino acids. Trimming took 7 bases from V and 3 from J; bases not matched to a gene: 3. Per the germline V gene, CDR1 is LNHDA and CDR2 is SQIVND (reference sequence). CDR3 residues: CASIQRGYNEQFF. As DNA, the CDR3 is TGTGCCAGTATCCAGCGGGGCTACAATGAGCAGTTCTTC.